This T cell receptor (beta chain) was obtained from a study of cytomegalovirus exposure and HLA in healthy donors. Notes on the study in general: TCR beta chain V- and J-gene trimming was linked, in a later analysis, to a missense variant in DCLRE1C. Some TCR beta chains (roughly 160 of them) were listed as cytomegalovirus-associated.

Germline V gives CDR1 ENHRY, CDR2 SYGVKD. Germline trimming cut 2 bases from V and 1 base from J; bases unmatched to any gene: 3. This CDR3 is built from 16 residues. PCR amplification relied on 60 Vbeta primers (plus 13 Jbeta primers). Libraries were prepared by immunoSEQ multiplex PCR; TCRdb keeps only in-frame clonotypes and omits some of them. The table includes 200,000 or so clones, over 75% detected once. Concerning this clone itself: Its antigen is undetermined.

The sample consisted of PBMCs. This clonotype was obtained from a boy younger than 10 in good health and CMV-seronegative. The chain recombines TRBV10-3 with TRBJ2-1, with 9 bases matching TRBD2. CDR3 in DNA: TGTGCCATCAGTGAGGAGCGGGGGGTTTCCTACAATGAGCAGTTCTTC. This codes for CAISEERGVSYNEQFF.